This T cell receptor beta chain originates from a study of OX40 agonist ivuxolimab in advanced cancers. Study observations and caveats: At 0.1 to 3.0 mg/kg, clonal expansion of CD4+ and CD8+ blood T cells had occurred by week 6.

CDR1 and CDR2 from the germline V gene are LNHNV and YYDKDF (reference sequence). Trimming stripped 0 bases from V and 3 bases from J, with 12 bases between. This CDR3 is built from 15 residues. Points on this clone: Antigen unknown.

Sampling times: baseline, cycle 4 day 1, cycle 7 day 1. The table came from immunoSEQ multiplex PCR; TCRdb's copy has only in-frame clones and leaves some out. The sample holds 74,000 or so clones, under 95% seen once. The TCR was taken from an adult with an advanced solid tumor such as melanoma, head and neck, liver or kidney cancer. Sample: CD4+ or CD8+ T cells sorted from blood, taken in a trial of the OX40 agonist ivuxolimab. J is TRBJ2-7 and V is TRBV15; maybe TRBD1 (6 bases). CDR3 nucleotides: TGTGCCACCAGCAGAGATCCCACGGACAGCTACGAGCAGTACTTC. This sequence encodes CATSRDPTDSYEQYF.